This T cell receptor beta chain was recorded in a study of cytomegalovirus exposure and HLA in healthy donors. The study's findings and limits: Both high specificity and high sensitivity reportedly marked the classifier's diagnosis of cytomegalovirus status.

PCR involved 60 Vbeta and 13 Jbeta primers. Sequencing used immunoSEQ multiplex PCR; TCRdb keeps in-frame clones, though not all of them. The sample records roughly 110,000 clones, around two thirds being singletons. Each donor was nominally healthy when sampled (though unrecorded immune exposures were likely). CDR3 length: 13 amino acids. From germline, CDR1 is ENHRY and CDR2 SYGVKD. In regard to this clone: Its antigen is not known.

The genes are TRBV10-3 and TRBJ2-5, with D hard to call. The DNA end is a closer match to TRBJ2-7, so the J assignment may be wrong. Sequencing used PBMCs. The clonotype originates from a human donor in good health. The CDR3 spells CAIRTTGSYEQYF. Here the CDR3 DNA reads TGTGCCATCAGAACGACTGGTTCCTACGAGCAGTACTTC.